Below are 22 T cell receptor beta chains sequenced from a single sample in a study of memory CD4+ T cells and cytomegalovirus serostatus. Using immunoSEQ multiplex PCR, the repertoire was profiled, and TCRdb retains in-frame clones only, with some absent. The table includes about 54,000 clones, around three quarters detected once. The sort gate was single viable CD3+CD4+CD8-CD45RO+ cells for memory CD4+ T cells. The sample consisted of memory CD4+ T cells from blood. These receptors all stem from an adult in good health and CMV-seronegative.

The chain employs TRBV30 and TRBJ2-7; D gene ambiguous. Germline CDR1 and CDR2: GTSNPN and SVGIG (reference sequence). Trimming pared 2 bases from V and 4 bases from J, leaving 12 bases between. The CDR3 totals 13 residues. CDR3 sequence: CAWSTRRLYEQYF. The CDR3 DNA follows: TGTGCCTGGAGTACCCGACGCTTATACGAGCAGTACTTC.

The V and J genes are TRBV7-2 and TRBJ2-3, with 9 nucleotides matching TRBD2. CDR1 and CDR2 (germline): SGHTA, FQGNSA. V gave up 1 base and J gave up 3 bases; unmatched junction bases: 8. The CDR3 has 17 amino acids. The CDR3 protein is CASSLGLRGGRTDTQYF. CDR3 DNA: TGTGCCAGCAGCTTAGGCCTGCGGGGGGGCCGTACAGATACGCAGTATTTT.

The CDR3 protein is CASSLTRSTDTQYF. In nucleotides, the CDR3 is TGTGCCAGCAGTTTGACGCGTAGCACAGATACGCAGTATTTT. The gene calls are TRBV27 and TRBJ2-3, with D hard to call. V dropped 3 bases and J dropped 0 bases, with 7 bases sitting between them. Per the germline V gene, CDR1 is MNHEY and CDR2 is SMNVEV (reference sequence). The CDR3 is made up of 14 amino acids.

This clone has just a few counts. The CDR3 sequence is CASSSKGLAGGPGYNEQFF. The CDR3 DNA is TGCGCCAGCAGCTCGAAGGGACTAGCGGGAGGGCCAGGCTACAATGAGCAGTTCTTC. The rearrangement links TRBV5-1 to TRBJ2-1, with TRBD2 identical over 16 bases. V shed 3 bases and J 3 bases; nucleotides not matched to a gene: 9. Looked up from germline, CDR1 is SGHRS and CDR2 is YFSETQ. The CDR3 extends over 19 amino acids.

The chain joins TRBV11-2 to TRBJ2-3, with D hard to call. Germline CDR1 reads SGHAT; CDR2 reads FQNNGV. V gave up 2 bases and J gave up 3 bases, with 9 bases separating them. This CDR3 is built from 14 residues. CDR3 bases: TGTGCCAGCAGCTTACACTTAGCAACAGATACGCAGTATTTT. It translates to CASSLHLATDTQYF.

The genes are TRBV6-1 and TRBJ2-7; D might be TRBD2 (5 bases). V dropped 2 bases and J dropped 4 bases, with 12 bases sitting between them. This CDR3 contains 14 residues. The V gene's germline CDR1 is MNHNS and CDR2 SASEGT. CDR3: CASSERRVRYEQYF. The CDR3, as DNA: TGTGCCAGCAGTGAAAGGCGGGTGAGGTACGAGCAGTACTTC.

This chain joins TRBV6-5 and TRBJ1-2; 8 bases align to TRBD1. The CDR3 consists of 14 residues. J lost 3 bases, V lost 6 bases, and 6 bases had no gene match. Germline-derived CDR1 and CDR2 are MNHEY and SVGAGI. This CDR3 reads CASRSPGQDYGYTF. The CDR3 DNA reads TGTGCCAGCAGGAGCCCGGGACAGGACTATGGCTACACCTTC.

The chain carries TRBV5-1 and TRBJ2-1, with TRBD2 identical over 10 bases. The trim removed 5 bases at V and 3 bases at J, leaving 5 bases unmatched. The CDR3 totals 15 residues. Germline CDR1 and CDR2: SGHRS and YFSETQ. Here the CDR3 DNA reads TGCGCCAGCAGGGAGGGACTAGCGTACTACAATGAGCAGTTCTTC. Encoded protein: CASREGLAYYNEQFF.

The chain recombines TRBV28 with TRBJ1-2; 7 bases are shared with TRBD1. V lost 7 bases to trimming and J lost 8 bases; unmatched junction nucleotides: 16. The CDR3 covers 15 residues. Looked up from germline, CDR1 is MDHEN and CDR2 is SYDVKM. CDR3 sequence reads: CASKTGSILGFGYTF. The CDR3 coding sequence is TGTGCCAGCAAGACAGGGTCTATTCTTGGCTTCGGCTACACCTTC.

The chain is built from TRBV2 and TRBJ1-4; TRBD1 might be the D (5 bases). Trimming removed 4 bases from V and 8 bases from J, with 17 bases in between. Germline V gene sequence: CDR1 SNHLY, CDR2 FYNNEI. The length of the CDR3 is 15 residues. The CDR3 DNA sequence: TGTGCCAGCAGTGGACATAAGGGGTGGGCAGAAAAACTGTTTTTT. Translation: CASSGHKGWAEKLFF.

The gene calls are TRBV7-2 and TRBJ1-1; D remains ambiguous. This CDR3 is 15 amino acids long. CDR1 is SGHTA and CDR2 is FQGNSA in the germline V gene. V gave up 5 bases and J gave up 2 bases, with 15 bases separating them. CDR3 bases: TGTGCCAGCAGCCCCCGGTTGGAGGGTAACACTGAAGCTTTCTTT. Protein product: CASSPRLEGNTEAFF.

The chain carries TRBV5-1 and TRBJ1-1, with 11 nucleotides matching TRBD1. This CDR3 comprises 13 residues. The junction had 6 bases not matched to a gene; V was cut back by 7 bases and J by 7 bases. CDR1 is SGHRS and CDR2 is YFSETQ in the germline V gene. The CDR3 is CASSRDRGNEAFF. CDR3 bases: TGCGCCAGCTCCCGGGACAGGGGGAATGAAGCTTTCTTT.

This clone has more than one count but fewer than ten. The chain combines TRBV5-6 with TRBJ1-2, with unresolved D. This CDR3 has 12 residues. The V gene's germline CDR1 is SGHDT and CDR2 YYEEEE. V gave up 4 bases and J gave up 0 bases, with 4 bases separating them. The CDR3 protein is CASSETNYGYTF. In DNA, the CDR3 is TGTGCCAGCAGCGAGACTAACTATGGCTACACCTTC.

Only a few counts were recorded for this clone. J is TRBJ1-5 and V is TRBV2; tentative D call: TRBD1 (6 bases). The CDR3 sequence is 14 residues long. The germline V and J ends were trimmed by 2 bases and 7 bases, with 12 bases remaining between them. CDR1 and CDR2 (germline): SNHLY, FYNNEI. CDR3 coding DNA: TGTGCCAGCAGTGAAAGGATTAGGGGGCAGCCCCAGCATTTT. Its protein product is CASSERIRGQPQHF.

The chain has TRBV28 and TRBJ2-7; D remains ambiguous. This CDR3 spans 11 amino acids. The germline gives CDR1 MDHEN, CDR2 SYDVKM. V shed 7 bases and J shed 6 bases, with 10 bases lying between them. In DNA, the CDR3 is TGTGCCAGCACCTTACGAGGCGAGCAGTACTTC. Translating it yields CASTLRGEQYF.

This clone occurred once. The rearrangement uses TRBV11-3 and TRBJ1-2; D not resolved. This CDR3 comprises 14 residues. Trimming shortened V by 1 base and J by 5 bases, and 11 bases separated the two germline ends. Germline V CDR1 and CDR2: SGHNT, YENEEA. CDR3 sequence: CASSLGAGAYGYTF. CDR3 sequence (DNA): TGTGCCAGCAGCTTAGGGGCGGGCGCATATGGCTACACCTTC.

The chain links TRBV5-6 to TRBJ2-7; the match to TRBD1 covers 11 bases. Germline assignment: CDR1 SGHDT and CDR2 YYEEEE. This CDR3 is 15 amino acids long. Germline trimming cut 0 bases from V and 7 bases from J; bases unmatched to any gene: 6. The CDR3 DNA sequence: TGTGCCAGCAGCTTGGTGGGACAGGGGGTGGAGGAGCAGTACTTC. It specifies CASSLVGQGVEEQYF.

The V gene is TRBV6-1, the J gene TRBJ1-2; tentatively, D is TRBD1 (5 bases). CDR1 and CDR2 (germline): MNHNS, SASEGT. The CDR3 is made up of 14 amino acids. Trimming left V 4 bases short and J 6 bases short, with 15 bases between. The CDR3 reads CASSALRGGDGYTF. CDR3 DNA sequence: TGTGCCAGCAGTGCCCTAAGGGGAGGGGATGGCTACACCTTC.

About this clone itself: Other nucleotide sequences from this sample produce the same CDR3. This rearrangement joins TRBV5-6 to TRBJ1-1, with D unclear. The germline gives CDR1 SGHDT, CDR2 YYEEEE. Trimming shortened V by 1 base and J by 0 bases, and 4 bases separated the two germline ends. The CDR3 is 13 residues long. The CDR3 is CASSLTVNTEAFF. Here the CDR3 DNA reads TGTGCCAGCAGCTTGACAGTGAACACTGAAGCTTTCTTT.

This rearrangement joins TRBV29-1 to TRBJ1-4; D is unresolved. This CDR3 spans 11 amino acids. Germline CDR1 SQVTM, CDR2 ANQGSEA. V lost 7 bases and J 5 bases, leaving 8 bases between the germline ends. CDR3 bases: TGCAGCGCTAGTACAAATGAAAAACTGTTTTTT. It encodes CSASTNEKLFF.

V usage is TRBV6-6 and J usage is TRBJ2-3; D gene ambiguous. Germline CDR1 is MNHNY and CDR2 is SVGAGI (reference sequence). This CDR3 has 14 residues. V was shortened by 7 bases and J by 0 bases, with 11 bases between the two germline ends. The CDR3 DNA reads as TGTGCCAGCAATTTGGGGTCGAGCACAGATACGCAGTATTTT. This gives the protein CASNLGSSTDTQYF.

CDR3 residues: CASSSQGGLNYGYTF. DNA of the CDR3: TGTGCCAGCAGCTCTCAGGGGGGCCTTAACTATGGCTACACCTTC. The chain has TRBV7-2 and TRBJ1-2, with 7 bases matching TRBD1. The CDR3 has 15 amino acids. V lost 4 bases, J lost 1 base, and 6 bases stayed unmatched. Germline CDR1 and CDR2: SGHTA and FQGNSA.